What follows are 14 T cell receptor beta chains derived from one specimen sequenced in a study of blood T cells in healthy people across ages. A second 7 to 11 cycle PCR used barcoded and J-beta primers. In TCRdb, the 5' RACE reads were re-called with MiXCR into one record per CDR3 protein. Of roughly 800,000 distinct CDR3 sequences detected, roughly 64% appear once; the ten largest clones hold over 20%. The source material was blood. Receptors were obtained from a man aged 25 to 45 in good health.

The rearrangement joins TRBV27 to TRBJ1-2; D uncertain. This CDR3 comprises 13 residues. Deletions cut 6 bases from V and 4 bases from J, with 12 bases between. Germline CDR1 and CDR2: MNHEY and SMNVEV (reference sequence). DNA of the CDR3: TGTGCCAGCAGCCAGACTCCTACCTATGGCTACACCTTC. This sequence encodes CASSQTPTYGYTF.

The rearrangement links TRBV7-2 to TRBJ2-3; D gene ambiguous. Trimming took 6 bases from V and 5 from J, leaving 12 bases between them. Germline CDR1 is SGHTA and CDR2 is FQGNSA. The CDR3 is made up of 13 amino acids. The CDR3 here is CASRRGLIDTQYF. In DNA, the CDR3 is TGTGCCAGCAGGCGTGGGTTGATAGATACGCAGTATTTT.

This sequence joins TRBV20-1 and TRBJ2-5, with unresolved D. Near its end, the DNA agrees better with TRBJ2-7, so the J call may be wrong. CDR1 and CDR2 (germline): DFQATT, SNEGSKA (reference sequence). This CDR3 spans 15 amino acids. The CDR3: CSAPPLGGYVYEQYF. CDR3 bases: TGCAGTGCCCCCCCTTTGGGCGGTTACGTTTACGAGCAGTACTTC.

This clonotype was detected only a few times. The chain combines TRBV29-1 with TRBJ1-5; D is perhaps TRBD1 (5 bases). V was pared by 5 bases and J by 4 bases, with 12 bases between. CDR1 and CDR2 (germline): SQVTM, ANQGSEA. The CDR3 contains 13 residues. The CDR3, as DNA: TGCAGCGTTCGTGACAGCCAGAATCAGCCCCAGCATTTT. Translating gives CSVRDSQNQPQHF.

J is TRBJ2-1 and V is TRBV20-1; D is unresolved. CDR3 length: 10 amino acids. The germline gives CDR1 DFQATT, CDR2 SNEGSKA (reference sequence). The V gene lost 3 bases and the J gene lost 5 bases, with 2 bases spanning the gap. The CDR3 DNA reads as TGCAGTGCTAGCGACAATGAGCAGTTCTTC. It codes for CSASDNEQFF.

This clonotype was detected only a few times. The V gene is TRBV2, the J gene TRBJ1-4, with TRBD1 matching over 8 bases. CDR3 length equals 13 residues. V shed 5 bases, J shed 7 bases, and the junction held 3 bases outside the gene matches. Germline V gene lookup returns CDR1 SNHLY and CDR2 FYNNEI. The CDR3 loop reads CASSQGAGEKLFF. Here the CDR3 DNA reads TGTGCCAGCAGTCAGGGGGCAGGTGAAAAACTGTTTTTT. Drawing the rest from reference TRBV2 and TRBJ1-4, the complete variable domain is EPEVTQTPSHQVTQMGQEVILRCVPISNHLYFYWYRQILGQKVEFLVSFYNNEISEKSEIFDDQFSVERPDGSNFTLKIRSTKLEDSAMYFCASSQGAGEKLFFGSGTQLSVL.

The chain recombines TRBV20-1 with TRBJ2-3; the D gene is possibly TRBD2 (6 bases). The V end lost 6 bases, the J end lost 0 bases, and 13 bases lay between the germline ends. Looked up from germline, CDR1 is DFQATT and CDR2 is SNEGSKA (reference sequence). The CDR3 has 14 residues. CDR3 residues: CSASPGLSTDTQYF. The DNA of the CDR3 is TGCAGTGCGTCGCCGGGACTTAGCACAGATACGCAGTATTTT.

The chain couples TRBV28 to TRBJ2-1, with D perhaps given as TRBD1 or TRBD2 (5 bases each). The CDR3 sequence is 15 residues long. Germline-derived CDR1 and CDR2 are MDHEN and SYDVKM. V was cut by 3 bases and J by 7 bases, with 16 bases left in between. The CDR3 reads CASSLSGTLGNEQFF. CDR3 DNA sequence: TGTGCCAGCAGTTTGTCCGGGACCCTGGGAAATGAGCAGTTCTTC. Variable domain in full (rest from reference TRBV28 and TRBJ2-1): DVKVTQSSRYLVKRTGEKVFLECVQDMDHENMFWYRQDPGLGLRLIYFSYDVKMKEKGDIPEGYSVSREKKERFSLILESASTNQTSMYLCASSLSGTLGNEQFFGPGTRLTVL.

The chain joins TRBV6-2 or TRBV6-3 to TRBJ2-1; 7 nucleotides agree with TRBD2. V lost 7 bases, J lost 4 bases, and 10 bases stayed unmatched. There are 15 residues in the CDR3. Looked up from germline, CDR1 is MNHEY and CDR2 is SVGEGT. CDR3 in DNA: TGTGCCAGCACGGGCGGGAGTCTCGGGTACAATGAGCAGTTCTTC. Its protein is CASTGGSLGYNEQFF.

The V and J genes are TRBV20-1 and TRBJ2-7, with D maybe TRBD2 (5 bases). CDR1 is DFQATT, CDR2 SNEGSKA, per germline (reference sequence). Trimming left V 6 bases short and J 1 base short, with 16 bases between. The CDR3 is 14 amino acids. DNA for the CDR3: TGCAGTGCAGCGGCAGATTCTTTTTCCTACGAGCAGTACTTC. It yields the protein CSAAADSFSYEQYF.

V is TRBV28 and J is TRBJ2-7; D might be TRBD2 (6 bases). Germline V gives CDR1 MDHEN, CDR2 SYDVKM. This CDR3 is built from 15 residues. Trimming took off 3 bases at V and 0 bases at J, with 12 bases between the two ends. In DNA, the CDR3 is TGTGCCAGCAGTTTGTGGGGGACTGCCTCCTACGAGCAGTACTTC. Translated: CASSLWGTASYEQYF.

The chain uses TRBV20-1 and TRBJ1-4; a weak D match, TRBD1 (6 bases). This CDR3 is 14 amino acids long. CDR1 and CDR2 (germline): DFQATT, SNEGSKA (reference sequence). V was trimmed by 2 bases and J by 8 bases, leaving 15 bases between them. As DNA, the CDR3 is TGCAGTGCTAGATACAGGGTGAAGGACGAAAAACTGTTTTTT. Amino acid sequence: CSARYRVKDEKLFF.

The V and J genes are TRBV30 and TRBJ2-1; D unresolved. Trimming cost V 7 bases and J 0 bases, with 10 bases left between them. CDR3 length equals 13 residues. Germline loops: CDR1 GTSNPN, CDR2 SVGIG (reference sequence). For the CDR3, the DNA is TGTGCCTCGGACCCGAGCTCCTACAATGAGCAGTTCTTC. The encoded protein is CASDPSSYNEQFF.

This clonotype occurred a few times. The rearrangement uses TRBV13 and TRBJ1-2; D is perhaps TRBD1 (5 bases). The germline V and J ends were trimmed by 1 base and 5 bases, with 17 bases remaining between them. CDR3 length equals 16 residues. The germline gives CDR1 PRHDT, CDR2 FYEKMQ (reference sequence). The CDR3 protein is CASSLDPRTGRYGYTF. CDR3 sequence (DNA): TGTGCCAGCAGCTTAGACCCCCGGACGGGGCGATATGGCTACACCTTC.